The 14 T cell receptor beta chains reported below all come from one sample, sequenced in a study of T cell repertoires in cytomegalovirus infection. Each CDR3 protein is one row after TCRdb ran MiXCR on the reads. The sample contains 200,000 to 250,000 distinct CDR3 sequences, approximately 6.7% of which appear only once. The sequencing sample was made of PBMCs. These receptors all stem from a human donor in good health (CMV status not recorded). Some clones in this sample may be carry-over from other donors' samples.

J is TRBJ1-2 and V is TRBV29-1; a possible D gene is TRBD1 (5 bases). V lost 6 bases and J 7 bases, leaving 12 bases between the germline ends. CDR1 is SQVTM and CDR2 is ANQGSEA in the germline V gene. The CDR3 consists of 11 residues. The CDR3 DNA is TGCAGCGTCTCCACCAGGGTTGGCTACACCTTC. Translation: CSVSTRVGYTF.

This clonotype appeared many times. V is TRBV20-1 and J is TRBJ1-1; no firm D call. There are 16 residues in the CDR3. The germline CDR1 and CDR2 sequences are DFQATT and SNEGSKA (reference sequence). Trimming took 6 bases from V and 1 from J, leaving 21 bases between them. The CDR3 nucleotides are TGCAGTGCCAAGAGAAATATCCCATGGGAGAACACTGAAGCTTTCTTT. The encoded protein is CSAKRNIPWENTEAFF.

This clonotype was seen repeatedly, ten times or more. This chain uses TRBV7-9 with TRBJ1-3; the D gene is possibly TRBD1 (6 bases). The CDR3 has 15 amino acids. Deletions cut 6 bases from V and 0 bases from J, with 12 bases between. Per the germline V gene, CDR1 is SEHNR and CDR2 is FQNEAQ (reference sequence). The CDR3 sequence is CASRPRQDSGNTIYF. The CDR3 DNA reads as TGTGCCAGCAGACCTAGACAGGACTCTGGAAACACCATATATTTT.

This clonotype was counted many times. V gene TRBV2 combines with J gene TRBJ2-6, with a weak D call TRBD1 (6 bases). The CDR3 extends over 15 amino acids. V was shortened by 6 bases and J by 1 base, with 10 bases between the two germline ends. Per germline, CDR1 SNHLY and CDR2 FYNNEI. The CDR3, as DNA: TGTGCCAGCAGGGACAGCCTTTCTGGGGCCAACGTCCTGACTTTC. This sequence encodes CASRDSLSGANVLTF.

This clonotype has a count of ten or more. The rearrangement joins TRBV7-2 to TRBJ1-6; D might be TRBD1 (5 bases). Germline CDR1 and CDR2: SGHTA and FQGNSA. CDR3 length equals 15 residues. Trimming took off 1 base at V and 8 bases at J, with 12 bases between the two ends. The CDR3 spells CASSLVGGWDSPLHF. In DNA, the CDR3 is TGTGCCAGCAGCTTAGTGGGGGGGTGGGATTCACCCCTCCACTTT.

This clonotype was seen at least ten times. This chain connects TRBV7-2 to TRBJ2-1; 9 bases are a match to TRBD2. V gave up 5 bases and J gave up 0 bases; unmatched junction bases: 8. The CDR3 runs to 17 residues. Germline V gene data show CDR1 as SGHTA and CDR2 as FQGNSA. The CDR3 is CASSGRLAVSSYNEQFF. In nucleotides, the CDR3 is TGTGCCAGCAGCGGACGACTAGCGGTGAGCTCCTACAATGAGCAGTTCTTC.

Many counts were recorded for this clonotype. The genes are TRBV7-2 and TRBJ1-1, with 9 bases lining up with TRBD1. The length of the CDR3 is 16 residues. Trimming cost V 5 bases and J 4 bases; bases outside gene matches: 11. Germline values: CDR1 SGHTA, CDR2 FQGNSA. The CDR3 spells CASSTPGQGRGTEAFF. As DNA, the CDR3 is TGTGCCAGCAGCACCCCGGGACAGGGACGGGGCACTGAAGCTTTCTTT. Full variable domain (missing parts from reference TRBV7-2 and TRBJ1-1): GAGVSQSPSNKVTEKGKDVELRCDPISGHTALYWYRQSLGQGLEFLIYFQGNSAPDKSGLPSDRFSAERTGGSVSTLTIQRTQQEDSAVYLCASSTPGQGRGTEAFFGQGTRLTVV.

This clonotype occurred many times. The rearrangement links TRBV30 to TRBJ1-2; TRBD1 matches 7 bases. V lost 3 bases to trimming and J lost 2 bases; unmatched junction nucleotides: 6. The CDR3 is made up of 14 amino acids. Germline V lookup: CDR1 GTSNPN, CDR2 SVGIG (reference sequence). The CDR3 loop is CAWREGQPNYGYTF. In DNA, the CDR3 is TGTGCCTGGAGGGAGGGACAGCCGAACTATGGCTACACCTTC.

The rearrangement joins TRBV27 to TRBJ1-2, with D perhaps TRBD1 (5 bases). CDR3 length equals 14 residues. The germline V gene has CDR1 MNHEY and CDR2 SMNVEV (reference sequence). Trimming took off 3 bases at V and 5 bases at J, with 13 bases between the two ends. In nucleotides, the CDR3 is TGTGCCAGCAGTTTTACCGACAGCCCTTATGGCTACACCTTC. This translates into CASSFTDSPYGYTF.

The sample holds many counts of this clonotype. The rearrangement uses TRBV12-3 or TRBV12-4 and TRBJ2-7; 8 bases line up with TRBD1. CDR3 length: 16 residues. The V gene end was trimmed by 6 bases and the J gene end by 1 base; junction bases not matched to a gene: 11. CDR3 in DNA: TGTGCCAGCAGACGAGACGGACAGGGACGATCCTACGAGCAGTACTTC. This codes for CASRRDGQGRSYEQYF.

The CDR3 DNA follows: TGCAGCGTTGATAAGATGGGGGGCTTGGGCTATGGCTACACCTTC. It encodes CSVDKMGGLGYGYTF. V is TRBV29-1 and J is TRBJ1-2; D is perhaps TRBD1 (6 bases). The ends were cut back, 3 bases at V and 4 bases at J, with 18 bases in the middle. The CDR3 contains 15 residues. Germline assignment: CDR1 SQVTM and CDR2 ANQGSEA. Drawing the rest from reference TRBV29-1 and TRBJ1-2, the complete variable domain is SAVISQKPSRDICQRGTSLTIQCQVDSQVTMMFWYRQQPGQSLTLIATANQGSEATYESGFVIDKFPISRPNLTFSTLTVSNMSPEDSSIYLCSVDKMGGLGYGYTFGSGTRLTVV.

This clonotype was seen many times. The genes are TRBV4-1 and TRBJ2-3, with D maybe TRBD2 (6 bases). The CDR3 is 17 residues long. V lost 3 bases and J lost 5, with 21 bases in between. Germline CDR1 is MGHRA and CDR2 is YSYEKL. This CDR3 is CASSQVAGTSLVDTQYF. The CDR3 region has the DNA TGCGCCAGCAGCCAGGTTGCGGGTACTAGCTTGGTAGATACGCAGTATTTT.

The sample holds a few counts of this clonotype. The rearrangement uses TRBV30 and TRBJ2-1; 7 positions match TRBD2. Trimming at V came to 2 bases and at J to 6 bases, leaving 4 bases not matched to a gene. CDR1 GTSNPN and CDR2 SVGIG come from the germline V gene (reference sequence). The CDR3 sequence is 13 residues long. The CDR3 region has the DNA TGTGCCTGGAGTTCATGGACTAGCAATGAGCAGTTCTTC. Protein: CAWSSWTSNEQFF.

In this sample, this clonotype turned up many times. The rearrangement joins TRBV29-1 to TRBJ1-2; D is undetermined. Deletions cut 0 bases from V and 2 bases from J, with 4 bases between. Germline-derived CDR1 and CDR2 are SQVTM and ANQGSEA. The CDR3 totals 12 residues. The CDR3 sequence: CSVEEANYGYTF. The CDR3 nucleotides are TGCAGCGTTGAAGAAGCCAACTATGGCTACACCTTC.